The sequence of this TCR beta chain was determined in a study of lymphopenia after photon versus proton radiotherapy. The germline gives CDR1 SGHTA, CDR2 FQGNSA. V was shortened by 5 bases and J by 2 bases, with 15 bases between the two germline ends. The CDR3 loop spans 15 amino acids. As for this clone: What it recognizes is unknown.

The data were produced by immunoSEQ multiplex PCR, yet TCRdb's version contains in-frame clones alone and is incomplete. Counted here are roughly 7,000 clones, around 92% occurring once; the ten biggest clones make up about 18%. General study results and limits: Larger post-nadir TCR diversity loss correlated inversely with survival in deceased patients.

The receptor was derived from a man aged 55-75 years with cholangiocarcinoma. The sequences come from peripheral blood, collected from a patient treated with photon-based radiotherapy. J is TRBJ1-2 and V is TRBV7-2, with D perhaps matching TRBD1 (5 bases). The CDR3 DNA reads TGTGCCAGCAGCCCTCTGGGGACTTCGAACTATGGCTACACCTTC. It is translated as CASSPLGTSNYGYTF. Full variable domain (outside the CDR3, taken from reference TRBV7-2 and TRBJ1-2): GAGVSQSPSNKVTEKGKDVELRCDPISGHTALYWYRQSLGQGLEFLIYFQGNSAPDKSGLPSDRFSAERTGGSVSTLTIQRTQQEDSAVYLCASSPLGTSNYGYTFGSGTRLTVV.